Listed below are T cell receptor beta chains from one sample, sequenced in a study of blood T cell repertoires in COVID-19. The repertoire was sequenced with immunoSEQ multiplex PCR; TCRdb's copy has only in-frame clones and lacks some. Here the sample spans about 180,000 clones, 82% being singletons. Sequenced input: peripheral blood. Receptors originate from a woman in her seventies with acute or convalescent COVID-19. Both conserved end residues are part of each CDR3. D genes are given only for firm matches. The size entry is marked missing in some rows and otherwise reads once, few, many or a size class.

CDR3nt: TGCAGCGTTGAAGATCTGGCCTTTCAGTTCTTC; CDR3aa: CSVEDLAFQFF; v_gene: TRBV29-1; abundance: NA; j_gene: TRBJ2-1; d_gene: NA
CDR3nt: TGCGCCAGCGGCTTGCCTAGCTGGAGTACTGGTGAGCAGTTCTTC; CDR3aa: CASGLPSWSTGEQFF; v_gene: TRBV5-1; abundance: NA; j_gene: TRBJ2-1; d_gene: NA
CDR3nt: TGTGCCAGCAGGCTAGCGGGGGTCTACGATGAGCAGTTCTTC; CDR3aa: CASRLAGVYDEQFF; v_gene: TRBV7-2; abundance: NA; j_gene: TRBJ2-1; d_gene: TRBD2
CDR3nt: TGTGCCAGCAGTTTATCTTCCGGGGGGGACATCGGTGAGCAGTTCTTC; CDR3aa: CASSLSSGGDIGEQFF; v_gene: TRBV27; abundance: NA; j_gene: TRBJ2-1; d_gene: TRBD2
CDR3nt: TGTGCCATCAGTGAGGCGGGAGGGAGCAATCAGCCCCAGCATTTT; CDR3aa: CAISEAGGSNQPQHF; v_gene: TRBV10-3; abundance: NA; j_gene: TRBJ1-5; d_gene: NA
CDR3nt: TGTGCCAGTAGTGTGGGACAGAGCTATGGCTACACCTTC; CDR3aa: CASSVGQSYGYTF; v_gene: TRBV19; abundance: NA; j_gene: TRBJ1-2; d_gene: TRBD1
CDR3nt: TGCGCCAGCAGCCATGACTCTAGCACAGATACGCAGTATTTT; CDR3aa: CASSHDSSTDTQYF; v_gene: TRBV4-3; abundance: NA; j_gene: TRBJ2-3; d_gene: NA
CDR3nt: TGTGCCAGCAGTGGCGGGGGGCCCCAGCATTTT; CDR3aa: CASSGGGPQHF; v_gene: TRBV28; abundance: NA; j_gene: TRBJ1-5; d_gene: NA
CDR3nt: TGTGCCACCAGTGATTGGGGCGGGAGGGATGAGCAGTTCTTC; CDR3aa: CATSDWGGRDEQFF; v_gene: TRBV24-1; abundance: NA; j_gene: TRBJ2-1; d_gene: TRBD2
CDR3nt: TGTGCCACCAGCTACCAGGGGCTTGGCAATCAGCCCCAGCATTTT; CDR3aa: CATSYQGLGNQPQHF; v_gene: TRBV15; abundance: once; j_gene: TRBJ1-5; d_gene: NA
CDR3nt: TGTGCCAGCAGTCGGGGGGCTGAAGCTTTCTTT; CDR3aa: CASSRGAEAFF; v_gene: TRBV6-2/TRBV6-3; abundance: NA; j_gene: TRBJ1-1; d_gene: NA
CDR3nt: TGTGCCTCCACCCAGGGAGCCAAAAACATTCAGTACTTC; CDR3aa: CASTQGAKNIQYF; v_gene: TRBV2; abundance: NA; j_gene: TRBJ2-4; d_gene: NA
CDR3nt: TGTGCCAGCAGCCGGGGACACCCCAAACCAGAGACCCAGCATTTT; CDR3aa: CASSRGHPKPETQHF; v_gene: TRBV7-9; abundance: NA; j_gene: TRBJ1-5; d_gene: NA
CDR3nt: TGTGCCTGGTCACAGGATAGGAACACTGAAGCTTTCTTT; CDR3aa: CAWSQDRNTEAFF; v_gene: TRBV30; abundance: NA; j_gene: TRBJ1-1; d_gene: NA
CDR3nt: TGTGCCAGCTCACCACAGCAGGGAACGAATGAGCAGTTCTTC; CDR3aa: CASSPQQGTNEQFF; v_gene: TRBV18; abundance: NA; j_gene: TRBJ2-1; d_gene: NA
CDR3nt: TGTGCCAGCAGCCCCTTGAGGACAGGGGCCTACGAGCAGTACTTC; CDR3aa: CASSPLRTGAYEQYF; v_gene: TRBV5-6; abundance: NA; j_gene: TRBJ2-7; d_gene: TRBD1
CDR3nt: TGTGCCAGCAGCCAAGATCACAGGGCGTTCGAGAACTATGGCTACACCTTC; CDR3aa: CASSQDHRAFENYGYTF; v_gene: TRBV3-1/TRBV3-2; abundance: NA; j_gene: TRBJ1-2; d_gene: NA
CDR3nt: TGTGCCAGCAGTTTAGCCGGGTACGAGCAGTACTTC; CDR3aa: CASSLAGYEQYF; v_gene: TRBV12-3/TRBV12-4; abundance: NA; j_gene: TRBJ2-7; d_gene: NA
CDR3nt: TGTGCCAGCAGCTCCGGGACACCGGGGGGTGAGACCCAGTACTTC; CDR3aa: CASSSGTPGGETQYF; v_gene: TRBV11-1; abundance: NA; j_gene: TRBJ2-5; d_gene: NA
CDR3nt: TGTGCCAGTAGTATAGGAGGGGGCGCGTTGCAGCCCCAGCATTTT; CDR3aa: CASSIGGGALQPQHF; v_gene: TRBV19; abundance: NA; j_gene: TRBJ1-5; d_gene: TRBD1
CDR3nt: TGTGCCAGCAGCTTGACCGTTCTAGCGGGGGGCGGGGCAGATACGCAGTATTTT; CDR3aa: CASSLTVLAGGGADTQYF; v_gene: TRBV5-4; abundance: NA; j_gene: TRBJ2-3; d_gene: TRBD2
CDR3nt: TGTGCCTGGAGTTGGAGACTAGCGGGACGTCAGACCGGGGAGCTGTTTTTT; CDR3aa: CAWSWRLAGRQTGELFF; v_gene: TRBV30; abundance: NA; j_gene: TRBJ2-2; d_gene: TRBD2
CDR3nt: TGCGCCAGCAGTGAGTCGACCTTGGGGGGTCGAGAGACCCAGTACTTC; CDR3aa: CASSESTLGGRETQYF; v_gene: TRBV10-1; abundance: NA; j_gene: TRBJ2-5; d_gene: NA
CDR3nt: TGTGCCACGGAAGGACAGGGAGTCTACGAGCAGTACTTC; CDR3aa: CATEGQGVYEQYF; v_gene: TRBV28; abundance: NA; j_gene: TRBJ2-7; d_gene: TRBD1
CDR3nt: TGTGCCAGCAGCTGGGGACACCAGCGAGCTAACTATGGCTACACCTTC; CDR3aa: CASSWGHQRANYGYTF; v_gene: TRBV7-9; abundance: NA; j_gene: TRBJ1-2; d_gene: NA
CDR3nt: TGTGCCAGCAGTCCCTCCAGGGGAACTGAAGCTTTCTTT; CDR3aa: CASSPSRGTEAFF; v_gene: TRBV6-2/TRBV6-3; abundance: NA; j_gene: TRBJ1-1; d_gene: NA
CDR3nt: TGCGCCAGCAGTGAGCCTCGAAGTCCCCGCGGACAGCCCCAGCATTTT; CDR3aa: CASSEPRSPRGQPQHF; v_gene: TRBV10-2; abundance: NA; j_gene: TRBJ1-5; d_gene: NA